This T cell receptor beta chain was captured in a study of blood T cell repertoires in COVID-19. The germline gives CDR1 MNHEY, CDR2 SVGEGT. V lost 4 bases and J 2 bases, leaving 14 bases between the germline ends. The CDR3 sequence is 15 residues long. Assay: immunoSEQ multiplex PCR; the TCRdb copy retains only in-frame clones and omits some. Of more than 90,000 clones in the sample, about four fifths were seen once. The specimen sequenced was peripheral blood. The TCR comes from a man older than 75 with acute or convalescent COVID-19. This chain links TRBV6-2 or TRBV6-3 with TRBJ1-1; the D gene is possibly TRBD1 (6 bases). The CDR3 loop is CASSWPGQLNTEAFF. The CDR3 nucleotides are TGTGCCAGCAGTTGGCCAGGACAGCTCAACACTGAAGCTTTCTTT.